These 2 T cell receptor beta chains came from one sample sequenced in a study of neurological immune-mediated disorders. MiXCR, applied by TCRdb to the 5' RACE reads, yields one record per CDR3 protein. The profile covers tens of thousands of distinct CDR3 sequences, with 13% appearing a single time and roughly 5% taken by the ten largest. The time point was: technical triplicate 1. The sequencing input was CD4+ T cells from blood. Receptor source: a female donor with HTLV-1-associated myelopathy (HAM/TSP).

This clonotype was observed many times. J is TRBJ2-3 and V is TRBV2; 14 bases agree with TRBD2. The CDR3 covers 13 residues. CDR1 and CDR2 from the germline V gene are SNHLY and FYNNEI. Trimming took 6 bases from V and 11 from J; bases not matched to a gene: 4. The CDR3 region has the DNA TGTGCCAGCAGCGGGACTAGCGGGGGAATGCAGTATTTT. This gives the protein CASSGTSGGMQYF.

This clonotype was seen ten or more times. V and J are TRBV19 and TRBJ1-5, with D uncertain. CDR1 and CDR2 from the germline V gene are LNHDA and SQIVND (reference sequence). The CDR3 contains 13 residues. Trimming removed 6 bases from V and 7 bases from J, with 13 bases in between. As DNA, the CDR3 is TGTGCCAGTAGAAACATATCCTGGCAGCCCCAGCATTTT. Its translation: CASRNISWQPQHF.